This paragraph reports one T cell receptor beta chain. Antigen: not known. This record belongs to a study of shared clonotypes between healthy human individuals. Study-wide context: Donor composition was two women and a few men, aged 18 to 49.

The V gene's germline CDR1 is LNHDA and CDR2 SQIVND (reference sequence). Trimming removed 8 bases from V and 3 bases from J, with 17 bases in between. CDR3 length: 14 residues. Profiling relied on immunoSEQ multiplex PCR, and the TCRdb table lists in-frame clones only, not all of them. The data contain hundreds of thousands of clones, roughly 70% of them seen just once; the ten biggest clones take up 1.5% to 2%. Notes on the study in general: Inspection by rarefaction showed sorted-subset sequencing to be incomplete despite large depth. Unshared clonotypes carried lower generation probabilities than those common to all four donors. Among donors, the sharing of clonotypes was expected to be influenced by sequencing depth.

Specimen: memory CD4+ T cells sorted from blood. The subset denotes: CD45RA-negative fraction. The receptor was isolated from a woman in her 30s in good health. J is TRBJ2-7 and V is TRBV19, with D maybe TRBD2 (6 bases). CDR3 nucleotide sequence: TGTGCCAGTTCCCCTGGCGGGACCCTCTACGAGCAGTACTTC. It translates to CASSPGGTLYEQYF.